The 16 T cell receptor beta chains presented below share a single source sample, sequenced in a study of blood T cell repertoires in COVID-19. The data were produced by immunoSEQ multiplex PCR, yet TCRdb's version contains in-frame clones alone and is incomplete. Among roughly 180,000 clones listed, approximately 85% were seen once. The sequencing sample was made of peripheral blood. The receptors here all came from a man aged 80 or over with COVID-19, enrolled during active disease.

The J gene is TRBJ2-3, the V gene TRBV11-2, with 7 bases matching TRBD1. Per the germline V gene, CDR1 is SGHAT and CDR2 is FQNNGV. V trimming: 1 base; J trimming: 1 base; junction bases outside the gene matches: 11. The CDR3 is 18 residues long. CDR3 loop: CASSLARGGPVGTDTQYF. CDR3 coding DNA: TGTGCCAGCAGCTTAGCCCGAGGGGGCCCCGTGGGCACAGATACGCAGTATTTT.

The chain has TRBV19 and TRBJ2-1; TRBD2 aligns across 7 bases. V trimming: 6 bases; J trimming: 9 bases; junction bases outside the gene matches: 17. The CDR3 extends over 16 amino acids. Germline CDR1 and CDR2: LNHDA and SQIVND (reference sequence). CDR3 residues: CASRPHGRGIQGEQFF. DNA of the CDR3: TGTGCCAGTAGGCCCCATGGGCGGGGGATACAAGGTGAGCAGTTCTTC.

The chain employs TRBV15 and TRBJ2-3, with D tentatively TRBD2 (7 bases). Germline values: CDR1 LNHNV, CDR2 YYDKDF (reference sequence). With 3 bases removed from V and 5 bases from J, the gap between germline ends came to 15 bases. The CDR3 sequence is 15 residues long. CDR3 DNA: TGTGCCACCAGCAGGGGAGGGGGGGCCAAAGATACGCAGTATTTT. This sequence encodes CATSRGGGAKDTQYF.

The chain carries TRBV7-9 and TRBJ1-6; TRBD1 matches 8 bases. V lost 5 bases, J lost 6 bases, and 6 bases stayed unmatched. The length of the CDR3 is 15 residues. The V gene's germline CDR1 is SEHNR and CDR2 FQNEAQ (reference sequence). This CDR3 reads CASSPSGQVNSPLHF. For the CDR3, the DNA is TGTGCCAGCAGCCCCTCGGGACAGGTTAATTCACCCCTCCACTTT.

This clone was seen just once. This chain links TRBV12-5 with TRBJ1-2; D is possibly TRBD1 (5 bases). Germline assignment: CDR1 LGHNT and CDR2 FRNRAP. This CDR3 comprises 12 residues. V lost 6 bases, J lost 4 bases, and 9 bases lay in between. CDR3 sequence (DNA): TGTGCTAGTGGCAGGGACTTCTATGGCTACACCTTC. It is translated as CASGRDFYGYTF.

V and J are TRBV4-3 and TRBJ2-3, with a weak D call TRBD2 (6 bases). CDR3 size: 17 residues. The germline V gene encodes CDR1 LGHNA and CDR2 YSLEER. The V and J ends lost 0 bases and 3 bases respectively, with 16 bases between them. The CDR3 DNA is TGCGCCAGCAGCCAAGAAGGGCCCAACCGGGGGACAGATACGCAGTATTTT. This gives the protein CASSQEGPNRGTDTQYF.

For this clone: Sequence at one end of the junction differs from germline and may be a read error. The V call is TRBV10-3, the J call TRBJ1-3, with 7 nucleotides matching TRBD1. CDR3 length: 13 residues. In germline, CDR1 is ENHRY, CDR2 SYGVKD. The CDR3 reads CTIKGAGGNTIYF. The CDR3 nucleotides read TGTACCATTAAGGGGGCTGGTGGAAACACCATATATTTT.

The rearrangement uses TRBV2 and TRBJ2-1; TRBD2 might be the D (5 bases). Trimming left V 8 bases short and J 8 bases short, with 13 bases between. The CDR3 runs 12 residues. CDR1 is SNHLY, CDR2 FYNNEI, per germline. The CDR3 here is CASRSGPDEQFF. CDR3 DNA sequence: TGTGCCAGCCGGAGCGGCCCGGATGAGCAGTTCTTC. Using reference TRBV2 and TRBJ2-1 for the parts outside the CDR3, the full variable domain is EPEVTQTPSHQVTQMGQEVILRCVPISNHLYFYWYRQILGQKVEFLVSFYNNEISEKSEIFDDQFSVERPDGSNFTLKIRSTKLEDSAMYFCASRSGPDEQFFGPGTRLTVL.

This rearrangement joins TRBV21-1 to TRBJ1-2; the table names TRBD1, a call not compared with the DNA. TRBV21-1 is a pseudogene locus. This CDR3 region has 15 residues. The CDR3 protein is CASSPDRGCGYGYTF. The CDR3 DNA reads as TGTGCCAGCAGCCCCGACAGGGGATGTGGGTATGGCTACACCTTC.

A single count supports this clone. The chain carries TRBV28 and TRBJ2-7; D is possibly TRBD1 (6 bases). CDR1 and CDR2 (germline): MDHEN, SYDVKM. Trimming took 6 bases from V and 7 from J, leaving 10 bases between them. This CDR3 has 11 amino acids. The CDR3 sequence is CASRSDREQYF. The CDR3 bases are TGTGCCAGCAGGAGTGACAGGGAGCAGTACTTC.

This sequence joins TRBV10-3 and TRBJ1-2; D is uncertain. V lost 2 bases, J lost 4 bases, and 14 bases lay in between. The CDR3 consists of 15 residues. Germline CDR1 ENHRY, CDR2 SYGVKD. CDR3 amino acids: CAISEGELYGYGYTF. Written as DNA, the CDR3 is TGTGCCATCAGTGAGGGAGAATTGTACGGCTATGGCTACACCTTC.

The rearrangement links TRBV19 to TRBJ1-2; 9 bases map to TRBD1. The CDR3 length is 12 residues. The J segment lost 7 bases and the V segment lost 4 bases, leaving 1 base of the junction unmatched. Per the germline V gene, CDR1 is LNHDA and CDR2 is SQIVND (reference sequence). The CDR3 reads CASSRDRAGYTF. CDR3 nucleotides: TGTGCCAGTAGTAGGGACAGGGCTGGCTACACCTTC.

The gene calls are TRBV6-5 and TRBJ1-4; the D gene is possibly TRBD1 (5 bases). Germline CDR1 reads MNHEY; CDR2 reads SVGAGI. The CDR3 is 13 amino acids. V lost 6 bases to trimming and J lost 7 bases, with 12 bases between them. CDR3 sequence (DNA): TGTGCCAGCAGGGGGCGGGGGTTTGAAAAACTGTTTTTT. It codes for CASRGRGFEKLFF.

V and J are TRBV3-1 (or the pseudogene TRBV3-2) and TRBJ2-5; tentatively, D is TRBD2 (6 bases). Germline CDR1 LGHDT, CDR2 YNNKEL (reference sequence). The V end lost 7 bases, the J end lost 1 base, and 19 bases lay between the germline ends. CDR3 length: 16 residues. CDR3 DNA: TGTGCCAGCATCCCCCGGGGAGGAAGAACCCAAGAGACCCAGTACTTC. Amino acid sequence: CASIPRGGRTQETQYF.

This clone occurred once. The J gene is TRBJ2-7, the V gene TRBV2; 10 nucleotides line up with TRBD2. Germline V gene sequence: CDR1 SNHLY, CDR2 FYNNEI. V lost 1 base to trimming and J lost 4 bases; unmatched junction nucleotides: 4. This CDR3 is 15 amino acids long. CDR3 nucleotide sequence: TGTGCCAGCAGTGAAGTCGCTAGCGGGGGTTACGAGCAGTACTTC. It specifies CASSEVASGGYEQYF.

V is TRBV20-1 and J is TRBJ1-1; D is possibly TRBD1 (5 bases). Germline V CDR1 and CDR2: DFQATT, SNEGSKA (reference sequence). V was trimmed by 5 bases and J by 3 bases, leaving 7 bases between them. The CDR3 runs 11 residues. The CDR3 loop reads CSAWGDTEAFF. In nucleotides, the CDR3 is TGCAGTGCTTGGGGGGACACTGAAGCTTTCTTT.